The 12 T cell receptor beta chains reported below all come from one sample, sequenced in a study of blood T cell repertoires in COVID-19. Clones were read by immunoSEQ multiplex PCR, and TCRdb kept only the in-frame ones, dropping some. The sample carries approximately 470,000 clones, roughly 85% recorded once. Sample: peripheral blood. All receptors derive from a human donor in a cohort sampled during active COVID-19.

Details on this clone: Within the sample, other DNA sequences also encode this same CDR3. The chain links TRBV7-2 to TRBJ2-2; D remains ambiguous. The germline V gene has CDR1 SGHTA and CDR2 FQGNSA. The CDR3 consists of 12 residues. Trimming removed 5 bases from V and 3 bases from J, with 4 bases in between. The CDR3, as DNA: TGTGCCAGCAGCCCTTACACCGGGGAGCTGTTTTTT. It translates to CASSPYTGELFF.

The V gene is TRBV30, the J gene TRBJ1-1; D might be TRBD1 (6 bases). The germline V gene encodes CDR1 GTSNPN and CDR2 SVGIG (reference sequence). This CDR3 has 15 amino acids. V lost 2 bases to trimming and J lost 1 base, with 14 bases between them. The CDR3, as DNA: TGTGCCTGGAGTCCTATGCAACAGGGGAACACTGAAGCTTTCTTT. Protein sequence: CAWSPMQQGNTEAFF. Complete variable domain (other parts from reference TRBV30 and TRBJ1-1): SQTIHQWPATLVQPVGSPLSLECTVEGTSNPNLYWYRQAAGRGLQLLFYSVGIGQISSEVPQNLSASRPQDRQFILSSKKLLLSDSGFYLCAWSPMQQGNTEAFFGQGTRLTVV.

The chain joins TRBV6-6 to TRBJ1-5; 10 bases match TRBD1. The CDR3 has 15 amino acids. The V gene's germline CDR1 is MNHNY and CDR2 SVGAGI (reference sequence). Trimming cost V 6 bases and J 2 bases; bases outside gene matches: 4. The CDR3 nucleotides read TGTGCCAGCAGATCCGGGACAGGGGGCAATCAGCCCCAGCATTTT. Amino acids: CASRSGTGGNQPQHF.

The chain uses TRBV29-1 and TRBJ1-5; 11 bases align to TRBD1. Germline CDR1 SQVTM, CDR2 ANQGSEA. The CDR3 spans 15 residues. The V segment lost 4 bases and the J segment 1 base; nucleotides outside the gene matches: 3. The CDR3 here is CSVVGTGGSNQPQHF. CDR3 bases: TGCAGCGTTGTCGGGACAGGGGGAAGCAATCAGCCCCAGCATTTT.

CDR3 residues: CASSLLAGGPDTQYF. The CDR3 DNA sequence: TGTGCCAGCAGCTTACTAGCTGGCGGCCCAGATACGCAGTATTTT. The V call is TRBV7-3, the J call TRBJ2-3; tentative D call: TRBD2 (5 bases). The CDR3 contains 15 residues. The V end lost 2 bases, the J end lost 4 bases, and 13 bases lay between the germline ends. Germline CDR1 reads SGHTA; CDR2 reads FQGTGA.

The chain links TRBV28 to TRBJ2-7; D might be TRBD1 (5 bases). With 6 bases removed from V and 2 bases from J, the gap between germline ends came to 11 bases. The germline V gene has CDR1 MDHEN and CDR2 SYDVKM. CDR3 size: 13 residues. The CDR3, as DNA: TGTGCCAGCAGACCCCAGGGCACCTACGAGCAGTACTTC. As protein: CASRPQGTYEQYF.

The chain is built from TRBV19 and TRBJ2-5; TRBD1 might be the D (6 bases). Germline V CDR1 and CDR2: LNHDA, SQIVND (reference sequence). Trimming took 1 base from V and 0 from J, leaving 9 bases between them. This CDR3 spans 15 amino acids. The CDR3 coding sequence is TGTGCCAGTAGTATAGGGGACACGTACCAAGAGACCCAGTACTTC. Its translation is CASSIGDTYQETQYF.

The count of this clone is one. The chain has TRBV3-1 (or the pseudogene TRBV3-2) and TRBJ2-2; D is perhaps TRBD2 (6 bases). V lost 4 bases and J 6 bases, leaving 21 bases between the germline ends. The CDR3 runs 17 residues. The V gene's germline CDR1 is LGHDT and CDR2 YNNKEL (reference sequence). CDR3: CASSLLSRTTTAGELFF. As DNA, the CDR3 is TGTGCCAGCAGCCTTCTATCACGGACTACCACGGCCGGGGAGCTGTTTTTT.

This chain uses TRBV5-4 with TRBJ2-2, with TRBD2 matching 7 bases. Germline lookup yields CDR1 SGHNT and CDR2 YYREEE (reference sequence). After removal of 4 bases from V and 0 bases from J, the junction contained 0 bases not matched to a gene. The CDR3 length is 14 residues. Here the CDR3 reads CASSGLANTGELFF. CDR3 bases: TGTGCCAGCAGCGGACTAGCGAACACCGGGGAGCTGTTTTTT. Full variable domain (remainder filled in from reference TRBV5-4 and TRBJ2-2): ETGVTQSPTHLIKTRGQQVTLRCSSQSGHNTVSWYQQALGQGPQFIFQYYREEENGRGNFPPRFSGLQFPNYSSELNVNALELDDSALYLCASSGLANTGELFFGEGSRLTVL.

The rearrangement joins TRBV11-2 to TRBJ2-1; 7 bases agree with TRBD2. Losses at the gene ends were 2 bases for V and 0 bases for J; bases not matched to a gene: 13. CDR3 length equals 19 residues. Germline-derived CDR1 and CDR2 are SGHAT and FQNNGV. This CDR3 reads CASSLSPLLATSSYNEQFF. Here the CDR3 DNA reads TGTGCCAGCAGCTTATCTCCACTACTAGCGACGAGCTCCTACAATGAGCAGTTCTTC.

The genes are TRBV19 and TRBJ2-3; TRBD2 aligns across 9 bases. The length of the CDR3 is 16 residues. CDR1 and CDR2 (germline): LNHDA, SQIVND (reference sequence). V shed 7 bases and J 2 bases; nucleotides not matched to a gene: 10. CDR3 bases: TGTGCCAGTATGGGGACTAGCAGCCGCCTCACAGATACGCAGTATTTT. Translation gives CASMGTSSRLTDTQYF.

This clone was recorded only once. The rearrangement joins TRBV3-1 (or the pseudogene TRBV3-2) to TRBJ2-7; 10 nucleotides match TRBD2. Germline lookup yields CDR1 LGHDT and CDR2 YNNKEL (reference sequence). V lost 4 bases and J lost 5; bases outside the gene matches: 5. This CDR3 is 14 amino acids long. The CDR3 nucleotides are TGTGCCAGCAGCCTGGGACTAGCGAGTGACGAGCAGTACTTC. Translating gives CASSLGLASDEQYF.